Following are 19 T cell receptor beta chains from one sample sequenced in a study of blood T cells in healthy people across ages. It was with a sample-barcoded 5' primer and a J-beta primer mix that a second PCR of roughly 6 to 12 cycles was run. Via MiXCR, TCRdb re-called the 5' RACE reads, giving one row per CDR3 protein. The repertoire holds about 780,000 distinct CDR3 sequences, with around half as singletons. The sample consisted of blood. The receptors derive from a man older than 75 in good health.

This sequence joins TRBV7-9 and TRBJ2-1, with D possibly matching TRBD2 (5 bases). The germline V gene has CDR1 SEHNR and CDR2 FQNEAQ (reference sequence). This CDR3 has 14 amino acids. V lost 2 bases and J 10 bases, leaving 15 bases between the germline ends. The CDR3 nucleotides read TGTGCCAGCAGCTTATTGGAGGCTACCGAAGAGCAGTTCTTC. It is translated as CASSLLEATEEQFF. The whole variable domain, remainder taken from reference TRBV7-9 and TRBJ2-1, is DTGVSQNPRHKITKRGQNVTFRCDPISEHNRLYWYRQTLGQGPEFLTYFQNEAQLEKSRLLSDRFSAERPKGSFSTLEIQRTEQGDSAMYLCASSLLEATEEQFFGPGTRLTVL.

This chain joins TRBV11-3 and TRBJ2-1, with 10 bases lining up with TRBD2. The CDR3 runs to 16 residues. V was clipped by 2 bases and J by 7 bases; unmatched bases: 8. Germline V gene sequence: CDR1 SGHNT, CDR2 YENEEA. CDR3 coding DNA: TGTGCCAGCAGCTTATCGCCGGGACTAGCGTCAAATGAGCAGTTCTTC. This translates into CASSLSPGLASNEQFF. Variable domain in full (rest from reference TRBV11-3 and TRBJ2-1): EAGVVQSPRYKIIEKKQPVAFWCNPISGHNTLYWYLQNLGQGPELLIRYENEEAVDDSQLPKDRFSAERLKGVDSTLKIQPAELGDSAVYLCASSLSPGLASNEQFFGPGTRLTVL.

The V call is TRBV20-1, the J call TRBJ2-7; D unclear. The CDR3 runs to 13 residues. Per the germline V gene, CDR1 is DFQATT and CDR2 is SNEGSKA (reference sequence). V lost 3 bases, J lost 3 bases, and 12 bases lay in between. The CDR3 nucleotides read TGCAGTGCTAGGAGGACCTCGGGCTACGAGCAGTACTTC. It encodes CSARRTSGYEQYF.

This clonotype was seen at least ten times. A read error is possible here, since a much larger clone lies one base away. The rearrangement joins TRBV9 to TRBJ2-5, with D tentatively TRBD2 (6 bases). Trimming stripped 0 bases from V and 11 bases from J, with 20 bases between. The CDR3 covers 15 residues. The germline CDR1 and CDR2 sequences are SGDLS and YYNGEE. The CDR3 DNA is TGTGCCAGCAGCGTAGTTGGGGAGGCTGGACTTGAGCAGTACTTC. It specifies CASSVVGEAGLEQYF.

This clonotype was counted a few times. The chain joins TRBV28 to TRBJ2-1, with 8 bases identical to TRBD2. CDR1 is MDHEN and CDR2 is SYDVKM in the germline V gene. V was clipped by 5 bases and J by 0 bases; unmatched bases: 18. CDR3 length: 20 amino acids. CDR3 sequence (DNA): TGTGCCAGCAGTCCCCCCGGGGTTCTCGGCGGGAGGAGCTCCTACAATGAGCAGTTCTTC. It specifies CASSPPGVLGGRSSYNEQFF.

Remarks on this clonotype: A read error may produce the germline difference seen at one junction end. The rearrangement joins TRBV27 to TRBJ2-3; TRBD1 might be the D (5 bases). The germline V gene encodes CDR1 MNHEY and CDR2 SMNVEV (reference sequence). The CDR3 length is 19 residues. The CDR3 reads CASSLSWGFPAQATDMQYF. CDR3 bases: TGTGCCAGCAGTTTATCTTGGGGCTTCCCTGCACAGGCCACAGATATGCAGTATTTT.

This chain uses TRBV5-1 with TRBJ2-1, with TRBD2 identical over 10 bases. The V and J ends lost 6 bases and 5 bases, in that order; junction bases with no gene match: 11. The CDR3 runs 16 residues. Per germline, CDR1 SGHRS and CDR2 YFSETQ. The CDR3 bases are TGCGCCAGCACCGTCTTACTAGCGGGGATTGACAATGAGCAGTTCTTC. This codes for CASTVLLAGIDNEQFF.

This clonotype was seen a few times. The chain uses TRBV7-9 and TRBJ2-7; 8 bases line up with TRBD2. J was trimmed by 1 base and V by 6 bases; bases with no gene match: 8. The CDR3 is 15 residues long. CDR1 and CDR2 (germline): SEHNR, FQNEAQ (reference sequence). CDR3 in DNA: TGTGCCAGCAGTGGTCTAGCGGGTACTTCCTACGAGCAGTACTTC. It encodes CASSGLAGTSYEQYF.

This clonotype was seen many times. The CDR3 DNA reads TGTGCCAGCAGTTTTAGCGGGAGCCAAGAGACCCAGTACTTC. Translating it yields CASSFSGSQETQYF. V and J are TRBV7-2 and TRBJ2-5; 9 bases are a match to TRBD2. Trimming at V came to 6 bases and at J to 1 base, leaving 3 bases not matched to a gene. The CDR3 is made up of 14 amino acids. The germline V gene encodes CDR1 SGHTA and CDR2 FQGNSA.

This sequence joins TRBV15 and TRBJ2-3; D may be TRBD2 (6 bases). The CDR3 sequence is 16 residues long. Germline V CDR1 and CDR2: LNHNV, YYDKDF (reference sequence). Trimming removed 0 bases from V and 6 bases from J, with 16 bases in between. CDR3 region: CATSRETRRRWDTQYF. CDR3 coding DNA: TGTGCCACCAGCAGAGAGACTAGAAGGAGGTGGGATACGCAGTATTTT.

J is TRBJ1-4 and V is TRBV9; no clear D. V shed 4 bases and J shed 3 bases, with 10 bases lying between them. CDR1 SGDLS and CDR2 YYNGEE come from the germline V gene. This CDR3 contains 14 residues. CDR3 bases: TGTGCCAGCAGCCGGCCGGGCCCTAATGAAAAACTGTTTTTT. Translation: CASSRPGPNEKLFF.

This clonotype has a handful of counts. J is TRBJ1-4 and V is TRBV6-1, with D perhaps matching TRBD1 (6 bases). Trimming cost V 6 bases and J 0 bases, with 11 bases left between them. Germline CDR1 and CDR2: MNHNS and SASEGT. CDR3 length equals 15 residues. The DNA for the CDR3 is TGTGCCAGCAGAAGGACAGCCGCAACTAATGAAAAACTGTTTTTT. Residues: CASRRTAATNEKLFF.

About this clonotype: Germline and junction disagree at one end, which may indicate a read error. The chain is built from TRBV7-7 and TRBJ2-5; 7 nucleotides line up with TRBD1. The CDR3 is made up of 15 amino acids. The germline gives CDR1 SSHAT, CDR2 FNYEAQ (reference sequence). CDR3 sequence reads: CASSALGRTGETQYF. The DNA of the CDR3 is TGTGCTAGCAGCGCCCTGGGAAGGACAGGAGAGACCCAGTACTTC.

V gene TRBV27 combines with J gene TRBJ2-1; possibly TRBD2 for D (7 bases). The CDR3 loop spans 14 amino acids. Deletions cut 8 bases from V and 0 bases from J, with 11 bases between. Germline values: CDR1 MNHEY, CDR2 SMNVEV (reference sequence). The DNA of the CDR3 is TGTGCCAGCCGGGGGGCTACCTCCTACAATGAGCAGTTCTTC. As protein: CASRGATSYNEQFF.

The chain has TRBV4-1 and TRBJ1-1; D is ambiguous. CDR3 length: 15 amino acids. V was shortened by 3 bases and J by 5 bases, with 16 bases between the two germline ends. From germline, CDR1 is MGHRA and CDR2 YSYEKL. The CDR3 here is CASSHPRASGTEAFF. In DNA form, the CDR3 reads TGCGCCAGCAGCCATCCCCGGGCCAGTGGGACTGAAGCTTTCTTT.

The V and J genes are TRBV7-2 and TRBJ1-5, with TRBD1 as a possible D gene (6 bases). V lost 4 bases to trimming and J lost 11 bases, with 21 bases between them. Germline V lookup: CDR1 SGHTA, CDR2 FQGNSA. The length of the CDR3 is 15 residues. The CDR3 protein is CASSSETGLGGAQHF. CDR3 bases: TGTGCCAGCAGCTCCGAGACAGGTCTTGGAGGGGCCCAGCATTTT.

This clonotype was detected only a few times. V is TRBV20-1 and J is TRBJ2-3; tentative D call: TRBD1 (6 bases). CDR3 length equals 15 residues. In germline, CDR1 is DFQATT, CDR2 SNEGSKA (reference sequence). Trimming left V 0 bases short and J 5 bases short, with 15 bases between. CDR3 in DNA: TGCAGTGCTAGAGATTTCAGGGGAAGGGGAGATACGCAGTATTTT. It specifies CSARDFRGRGDTQYF.

The V and J genes are TRBV2 and TRBJ2-1, with D possibly matching TRBD2 (5 bases). The V end lost 8 bases, the J end lost 6 bases, and 17 bases lay between the germline ends. There are 14 residues in the CDR3. CDR1 is SNHLY, CDR2 FYNNEI, per germline. The CDR3 loop reads CASGSESPFNEQFF. The CDR3, as DNA: TGTGCCAGCGGTAGCGAGTCCCCTTTCAATGAGCAGTTCTTC.

This clonotype has a handful of counts. This sequence joins TRBV29-1 and TRBJ2-5; D remains unclear. V gave up 2 bases and J gave up 5 bases, with 6 bases separating them. Looked up from germline, CDR1 is SQVTM and CDR2 is ANQGSEA. The CDR3 consists of 11 residues. CDR3 DNA sequence: TGCAGCGTTGAAACCGGGGAGACCCAGTACTTC. Translating gives CSVETGETQYF.